The next 28 T cell receptor beta chains were all read from a single sample in a study of T cells in tumors after PD-1 blockade. Measured with immunoSEQ multiplex PCR; TCRdb has only the in-frame clones, and not every one. In the table there are around 7,000 clones, approximately 70% of which are singletons. Sequenced material: tumor tissue, taken after anti-PD-1 treatment. These receptors all stem from a human donor with basal cell carcinoma.

This chain joins TRBV18 and TRBJ2-2; 8 bases are a match to TRBD1. The germline V gene has CDR1 KGHSH and CDR2 LQKENI. The CDR3 loop spans 16 amino acids. V shed 3 bases, J shed 7 bases, and the junction held 10 bases outside the gene matches. As DNA, the CDR3 is TGTGCCAGCTCACCGACTGGAGGACAGGGTATCGGGGAGCTGTTTTTT. Translating it yields CASSPTGGQGIGELFF.

The V gene is TRBV7-3, the J gene TRBJ2-1; D may be TRBD1 or TRBD2 (7 bases each). V lost 3 bases to trimming and J lost 8 bases, with 11 bases between them. CDR3 length equals 13 residues. Germline-derived CDR1 and CDR2 are SGHTA and FQGTGA. The chain's CDR3 is CASSLTGRDEQFF. In DNA, the CDR3 is TGTGCCAGCAGCTTGACAGGGAGGGATGAGCAGTTCTTC.

This rearrangement joins TRBV6-5 to TRBJ2-7; TRBD1 matches at 10 bases. From germline, CDR1 is MNHEY and CDR2 SVGAGI. V lost 6 bases and J lost 3; bases outside the gene matches: 5. The CDR3 sequence is 14 residues long. The CDR3 DNA reads TGTGCCAGCAGCCTATGGACAGGGGGCTACGAGCAGTACTTC. As protein: CASSLWTGGYEQYF.

This rearrangement joins TRBV2 to TRBJ2-3, with a tentative D call TRBD2 (6 bases). The germline V gene has CDR1 SNHLY and CDR2 FYNNEI. Trimming took 7 bases from V and 0 from J, leaving 11 bases between them. This CDR3 has 14 amino acids. The DNA of the CDR3 is TGTGCCAGCAATTTGGCGGGGAGCACAGATACGCAGTATTTT. Amino acid sequence: CASNLAGSTDTQYF.

In this sample, this clone turned up once. The chain recombines TRBV5-5 with TRBJ2-1, with D possibly matching TRBD2 (6 bases). The CDR3 contains 15 residues. Trimming removed 0 bases from V and 3 bases from J, with 10 bases in between. The germline CDR1 and CDR2 sequences are SGHKS and YYEKEE (reference sequence). In DNA, the CDR3 is TGTGCCAGCAGCTTGGTTTCTAGCGACTACAATGAGCAGTTCTTC. Its protein is CASSLVSSDYNEQFF.

V usage is TRBV9 and J usage is TRBJ1-3; the D is unclear. The germline V and J ends were trimmed by 0 bases and 1 base, with 11 bases remaining between them. CDR1 is SGDLS and CDR2 is YYNGEE in the germline V gene. The CDR3 is made up of 16 amino acids. CDR3 nucleotides: TGTGCCAGCAGCGTAGACCCGGGGAATTCTGGAAACACCATATATTTT. Translating it yields CASSVDPGNSGNTIYF.

This clone is classed as medium-sized. The chain uses TRBV7-2 and TRBJ1-5, with D perhaps TRBD1 (5 bases). Germline values: CDR1 SGHTA, CDR2 FQGNSA. Trimming took 3 bases from V and 0 from J, leaving 9 bases between them. This CDR3 is built from 15 residues. CDR3 loop: CASSFTGHSNQPQHF. CDR3 DNA sequence: TGTGCCAGCAGCTTCACAGGACATAGCAATCAGCCCCAGCATTTT.

This rearrangement joins TRBV6-4 to TRBJ2-3, with TRBD2 identical over 10 bases. This CDR3 spans 15 amino acids. The trim removed 4 bases at V and 3 bases at J, leaving 4 bases unmatched. Germline CDR1 MRHNA, CDR2 SNTAGT. The chain's CDR3 is CASSVTSGETDTQYF. The CDR3 DNA reads TGTGCCAGCAGTGTTACTAGCGGGGAAACAGATACGCAGTATTTT.

This clone has only a few counts. CDR3 DNA: TGTGCCAGCAGTTTATCCCGGCCATCACCCCTCCACTTT. Amino acid sequence: CASSLSRPSPLHF. This chain connects TRBV27 to TRBJ1-6; no clear D. This CDR3 has 13 amino acids. The V gene lost 0 bases and the J gene lost 10 bases, with 7 bases spanning the gap. Germline V gives CDR1 MNHEY, CDR2 SMNVEV (reference sequence).

The chain has TRBV7-9 and TRBJ2-2; no definite D call. The germline V and J ends were trimmed by 3 bases and 4 bases, with 6 bases remaining between them. This CDR3 spans 13 amino acids. The germline gives CDR1 SEHNR, CDR2 FQNEAQ (reference sequence). DNA for the CDR3: TGTGCCAGCAGCTTTCTAGGCACCGGGGAGCTGTTTTTT. Translating gives CASSFLGTGELFF.

Notes on this clone: The identical CDR3 is also encoded by other nucleotide sequences in the sample. The chain joins TRBV6-4 to TRBJ2-2; 11 bases are shared with TRBD2. This CDR3 is built from 15 residues. The trim removed 5 bases at V and 4 bases at J, leaving 3 bases unmatched. CDR1 and CDR2 (germline): MRHNA, SNTAGT. This chain's CDR3 is CASSPLAGGTGELFF. The CDR3 bases are TGTGCCAGCAGTCCCCTAGCGGGAGGCACCGGGGAGCTGTTTTTT.

This clone was seen only a few times. The genes are TRBV5-6 and TRBJ1-5; D not resolved. V lost 1 base and J lost 3, with 8 bases in between. Per the germline V gene, CDR1 is SGHDT and CDR2 is YYEEEE. The CDR3 loop spans 14 amino acids. The CDR3 protein is CASSLRGYNQPQHF. DNA for the CDR3: TGTGCCAGCAGCTTGCGAGGATACAATCAGCCCCAGCATTTT.

This clone was seen a few times. The rearrangement links TRBV15 to TRBJ2-7; D call uncertain. The CDR3 sequence is 15 residues long. Looked up from germline, CDR1 is LNHNV and CDR2 is YYDKDF (reference sequence). Trimming left V 0 bases short and J 0 bases short, with 9 bases between. The CDR3 region is CATSRDPTTSYEQYF. In DNA form, the CDR3 reads TGTGCCACCAGCAGAGATCCCACCACCTCCTACGAGCAGTACTTC.

The J gene is TRBJ2-2, the V gene TRBV7-3, with a tentative D call TRBD2 (6 bases). CDR1 and CDR2 (germline): SGHTA, FQGTGA. Trimming shortened V by 1 base and J by 5 bases, and 11 bases separated the two germline ends. CDR3 length: 15 residues. The CDR3 sequence is CASSLNPRGTGELFF. The DNA of the CDR3 is TGTGCCAGCAGCTTAAATCCCCGGGGGACCGGGGAGCTGTTTTTT. The full variable domain, in which reference TRBV7-3 and TRBJ2-2 provide the parts outside the CDR3, is GAGVSQTPSNKVTEKGKYVELRCDPISGHTALYWYRQSLGQGPEFLIYFQGTGAADDSGLPNDRFFAVRPEGSVSTLKIQRTERGDSAVYLCASSLNPRGTGELFFGEGSRLTVL.

J is TRBJ1-1 and V is TRBV21-1. TRBV21-1 is designated a pseudogene. The CDR3 totals 14 residues. The CDR3 coding sequence is TGTGCCAGCAGCAAAAACGGGTTGGTTGCTGAAGCTTTCTTT. Translation gives CASSKNGLVAEAFF.

The chain joins TRBV7-2 to TRBJ2-5; D call uncertain. There are 14 residues in the CDR3. V was cut by 0 bases and J by 5 bases, with 10 bases left in between. Germline CDR1 and CDR2: SGHTA and FQGNSA. The CDR3 DNA follows: TGTGCCAGCAGCTTAGCGGCTACGTCGGAGACCCAGTACTTC. Its translation is CASSLAATSETQYF.

The J gene is TRBJ1-5, the V gene TRBV28; no clear D gene. The CDR3 has 14 amino acids. Germline CDR1 and CDR2: MDHEN and SYDVKM. The V gene lost 6 bases and the J gene lost 2 bases, with 11 bases spanning the gap. CDR3 coding DNA: TGTGCCAGCAGATACGGACTGCGCAATCAGCCCCAGCATTTT. As protein: CASRYGLRNQPQHF.

J is TRBJ2-7 and V is TRBV10-1; D perhaps matches TRBD2 (6 bases). Germline values: CDR1 WNHNN, CDR2 SYGVQD (reference sequence). Trimming removed 3 bases from V and 2 bases from J, with 11 bases in between. The length of the CDR3 is 14 residues. The CDR3 coding sequence is TGCGCCAGCAGTGAAGACGGGAGACCCTACGAGCAGTACTTC. This gives the protein CASSEDGRPYEQYF.

This chain links TRBV9 with TRBJ2-1; 7 bases align to TRBD1. The germline CDR1 and CDR2 sequences are SGDLS and YYNGEE. V lost 1 base and J lost 3; bases outside the gene matches: 4. This CDR3 has 15 residues. DNA of the CDR3: TGTGCCAGCAGCGTACTCCCAGGGGGCTACAATGAGCAGTTCTTC. Translating gives CASSVLPGGYNEQFF. The full variable domain, in which reference TRBV9 and TRBJ2-1 provide the parts outside the CDR3, is DSGVTQTPKHLITATGQRVTLRCSPRSGDLSVYWYQQSLDQGLQFLIQYYNGEERAKGNILERFSAQQFPDLHSELNLSSLELGDSALYFCASSVLPGGYNEQFFGPGTRLTVL.

This chain connects TRBV3-1 (or the pseudogene TRBV3-2) to TRBJ2-4; D is perhaps TRBD1 or TRBD2 (5 bases each). The germline V gene has CDR1 LGHDT and CDR2 YNNKEL (reference sequence). Between the trimmed V and J ends, which lost 1 base and 9 bases, there was a span of 16 bases. The CDR3 runs 15 residues. The CDR3 protein is CASSQAGGPGSIQYF. The DNA for the CDR3 is TGTGCCAGCAGCCAAGCCGGAGGACCAGGGAGCATTCAGTACTTC.

The rearrangement links TRBV5-6 to TRBJ2-2, with no clear D. The CDR3 is 15 amino acids. Germline values: CDR1 SGHDT, CDR2 YYEEEE. V gave up 1 base and J gave up 4 bases, with 11 bases separating them. In nucleotides, the CDR3 is TGTGCCAGCAGCTTGTTAGGATGGGGCACCGGGGAGCTGTTTTTT. Amino acid sequence: CASSLLGWGTGELFF.

The rearrangement links TRBV30 to TRBJ2-7, with 12 bases fitting TRBD1. Germline V gives CDR1 GTSNPN, CDR2 SVGIG (reference sequence). The CDR3 has 14 amino acids. The V and J ends lost 2 bases and 6 bases, in that order; junction bases with no gene match: 5. CDR3 sequence: CAWSQGQGAGEQYF. The CDR3 coding sequence is TGTGCCTGGAGTCAGGGACAGGGGGCGGGCGAGCAGTACTTC. The whole variable domain, remainder taken from reference TRBV30 and TRBJ2-7, is SQTIHQWPATLVQPVGSPLSLECTVEGTSNPNLYWYRQAAGRGLQLLFYSVGIGQISSEVPQNLSASRPQDRQFILSSKKLLLSDSGFYLCAWSQGQGAGEQYFGPGTRLTVT.

The gene calls are TRBV7-6 and TRBJ2-1; 9 positions agree with TRBD2. The V segment lost 2 bases and the J segment 2 bases; nucleotides outside the gene matches: 4. This CDR3 has 16 amino acids. Per the germline V gene, CDR1 is SGHVS and CDR2 is FNYEAQ. The CDR3 DNA sequence: TGTGCCAGCAGCTTATTAGGCGGGAGGGCCTACAATGAGCAGTTCTTC. Amino acid sequence: CASSLLGGRAYNEQFF.

This clone is classed as medium-sized. The chain joins TRBV4-1 to TRBJ1-2, with D maybe TRBD1 (6 bases). The CDR3 consists of 15 residues. The germline V and J ends were trimmed by 0 bases and 4 bases, with 12 bases remaining between them. CDR1 is MGHRA, CDR2 YSYEKL, per germline. This CDR3 reads CASSQDQRTAYGYTF. DNA of the CDR3: TGCGCCAGCAGCCAAGATCAAAGGACAGCCTATGGCTACACCTTC.

The chain links TRBV5-4 to TRBJ2-7, with D possibly called TRBD1 or TRBD2 (5 bases each). The CDR3 runs 13 residues. Trimming left V 4 bases short and J 7 bases short, with 15 bases between. From germline, CDR1 is SGHNT and CDR2 YYREEE (reference sequence). The CDR3 reads CASSPGSWGEQYF. The CDR3 DNA reads as TGTGCCAGCAGCCCGGGCTCCTGGGGGGAGCAGTACTTC. Drawing the rest from reference TRBV5-4 and TRBJ2-7, the complete variable domain is ETGVTQSPTHLIKTRGQQVTLRCSSQSGHNTVSWYQQALGQGPQFIFQYYREEENGRGNFPPRFSGLQFPNYSSELNVNALELDDSALYLCASSPGSWGEQYFGPGTRLTVT.

This chain links TRBV5-1 with TRBJ2-5, with D uncertain. V was pared by 4 bases and J by 3 bases, with 10 bases between. Germline CDR1 reads SGHRS; CDR2 reads YFSETQ. This CDR3 contains 13 residues. The CDR3 loop is CASSVNSEETQYF. In nucleotides, the CDR3 is TGCGCCAGCAGCGTAAACAGTGAAGAGACCCAGTACTTC.

The rearrangement joins TRBV10-3 to TRBJ1-1; D may be TRBD1 (5 bases). CDR1 is ENHRY, CDR2 SYGVKD, per germline. The V end was cut by 5 bases, the J end by 6 bases, with 13 bases between. This CDR3 spans 13 amino acids. CDR3 DNA sequence: TGTGCCATCAGTCAGGGTAGTTCGGCTGAAGCTTTCTTT. This sequence encodes CAISQGSSAEAFF.

The chain links TRBV5-1 to TRBJ2-2; TRBD2 agrees at 9 bases. CDR1 SGHRS and CDR2 YFSETQ come from the germline V gene. The CDR3 is 16 residues long. The junction had 8 bases not matched to a gene; V was cut back by 6 bases and J by 2 bases. The DNA for the CDR3 is TGCGCCAGCACCCCGGTGACTAGCGGAAACACCGGGGAGCTGTTTTTT. It is translated as CASTPVTSGNTGELFF.